This T cell receptor (beta chain) originates from a study of blood T cell repertoires in COVID-19. Assay: immunoSEQ multiplex PCR; the TCRdb copy retains only in-frame clones and omits some. The top ten hold approximately 4.8% of the sample, which has over 200,000 clones, 80% to 85% seen once. The CDR3 covers 15 residues. Germline loops: CDR1 SGHNT, CDR2 YYREEE (reference sequence). V lost 5 bases, J lost 2 bases, and 17 bases lay in between. What was sequenced was peripheral blood. This TCR was recovered from a man aged 45-65 years with active or convalescent COVID-19. The rearrangement joins TRBV5-4 to TRBJ2-7; D ambiguous. CDR3 in amino acids: CASRSVAGPAYEQYF. In DNA, the CDR3 is TGTGCCAGCAGGTCCGTTGCTGGGCCCGCCTACGAGCAGTACTTC.